These 24 T cell receptor beta chains were sequenced from one sample in a study of T cell repertoires in cytomegalovirus infection. No antigen is known for these receptors. One entry per CDR3 protein, called by TCRdb with MiXCR from the reads. Of under 500,000 distinct CDR3 sequences listed, approximately 46% are singletons. The sequencing used cultured PBMCs, collected from culture after CMV antigen stimulation. Source of these receptors: a human donor in good health (CMV status not recorded). Some clones in this sample may be carry-over from other donors' samples.

The V call is TRBV29-1, the J call TRBJ2-5, with TRBD2 matching 12 bases. The CDR3 covers 13 residues. V trimming: 7 bases; J trimming: 3 bases; junction bases outside the gene matches: 3. Per the germline V gene, CDR1 is SQVTM and CDR2 is ANQGSEA. CDR3 coding DNA: TGCAGCGCACGGACTAGCGGGAAAGAGACCCAGTACTTC. This translates into CSARTSGKETQYF.

This clonotype was counted a few times. The rearrangement links TRBV7-2 to TRBJ2-7, with D possibly matching TRBD1 (6 bases). This CDR3 spans 14 amino acids. The germline V gene has CDR1 SGHTA and CDR2 FQGNSA. With 0 bases removed from V and 6 bases from J, the gap between germline ends came to 12 bases. CDR3 sequence (DNA): TGTGCCAGCAGCTTAGCACAGGGTGCTTCCGAGCAGTACTTC. This codes for CASSLAQGASEQYF.

The gene calls are TRBV3-1 and TRBJ2-2; possible D gene TRBD1, 5 bases. The CDR3 length is 16 residues. The V end was cut by 1 base, the J end by 6 bases, with 15 bases between. Germline CDR1 reads LGHDT; CDR2 reads YNNKEL (reference sequence). The CDR3 region is CASSQVGALSPGELFF. CDR3 in DNA: TGTGCCAGCAGCCAAGTAGGGGCGCTCTCCCCCGGGGAGCTGTTTTTT.

This chain connects TRBV23-1 to TRBJ1-6; possibly TRBD1 for D (6 bases). TRBV23-1 is filed as an ORF, its function uncertain. The CDR3 extends over 14 amino acids. V lost 9 bases, J lost 1 base, and 10 bases lay in between. CDR3 residues: CARQGSSYNSPLHF. CDR3 sequence (DNA): TGCGCCAGACAGGGTAGTTCCTATAATTCACCCCTCCACTTT.

This clonotype was recorded a few times. This chain joins TRBV7-2 and TRBJ2-5; TRBD2 aligns across 9 bases. CDR3 length: 17 residues. V shed 2 bases and J 0 bases; nucleotides not matched to a gene: 7. The germline CDR1 and CDR2 sequences are SGHTA and FQGNSA. In nucleotides, the CDR3 is TGTGCCAGCAGCTTACCTAGCGGGGCCGCTTACCAAGAGACCCAGTACTTC. This sequence encodes CASSLPSGAAYQETQYF.

This clonotype was recorded many times. The chain has TRBV6-2 or TRBV6-3 and TRBJ2-1; D is undetermined. The CDR3 covers 11 residues. Trimming stripped 8 bases from V and 1 base from J, with 3 bases between. Per germline, CDR1 MNHEY and CDR2 SVGEGT. Written as DNA, the CDR3 is TGTGCCAGCGGATCCTACAATGAGCAGTTCTTC. Translating gives CASGSYNEQFF.

This chain's CDR3 is CASSPGGLEKLFF. The CDR3 bases are TGTGCCAGTAGTCCGGGGGGGCTTGAAAAACTGTTTTTT. This sequence joins TRBV19 and TRBJ1-4; D possibly corresponds to TRBD1 (6 bases). Germline loops: CDR1 LNHDA, CDR2 SQIVND (reference sequence). This CDR3 is built from 13 residues. V lost 5 bases and J lost 7, with 11 bases in between.

The table lists this clonotype with a few counts. The rearrangement joins TRBV5-6 to TRBJ2-7; 8 bases fit TRBD1. The germline V gene has CDR1 SGHDT and CDR2 YYEEEE. Germline trimming cut 0 bases from V and 0 bases from J; bases unmatched to any gene: 2. This CDR3 comprises 15 residues. The CDR3: CASSLGTGSSYEQYF. CDR3 sequence (DNA): TGTGCCAGCAGCTTGGGGACAGGGAGCTCCTACGAGCAGTACTTC.

This clonotype was seen a few times. This sequence joins TRBV20-1 and TRBJ1-4, with 8 bases that match TRBD1. In germline, CDR1 is DFQATT, CDR2 SNEGSKA (reference sequence). V shed 3 bases, J shed 7 bases, and the junction held 7 bases outside the gene matches. This CDR3 has 14 residues. In DNA, the CDR3 is TGCAGTGCTAGGGACAGGGTTCCATCTGAAAAACTGTTTTTT. It translates to CSARDRVPSEKLFF.

This clonotype was seen more than once but under ten times. The chain links TRBV4-1 to TRBJ2-7; 7 bases map to TRBD1. CDR1 and CDR2 (germline): MGHRA, YSYEKL. Germline trimming cut 4 bases from V and 2 bases from J; bases unmatched to any gene: 11. The CDR3 covers 16 residues. The CDR3 region is CASSRNPGQSAYEQYF. The DNA of the CDR3 is TGCGCCAGCAGCCGGAACCCGGGACAGTCCGCCTACGAGCAGTACTTC.

This rearrangement joins TRBV7-6 to TRBJ1-1; 7 bases are shared with TRBD1. J was trimmed by 4 bases and V by 5 bases; bases with no gene match: 13. In germline, CDR1 is SGHVS, CDR2 FNYEAQ. The CDR3 runs 16 residues. The CDR3 reads CASSKIATGDGTEAFF. In nucleotides, the CDR3 is TGTGCCAGCAGCAAAATAGCTACAGGGGACGGCACTGAAGCTTTCTTT.

The CDR3 region has the DNA TGTGCCAGCAGCTTATACGGGACAGGGACAATAGATACGCAGTATTTT. Its translation: CASSLYGTGTIDTQYF. V and J are TRBV7-6 and TRBJ2-3; 9 bases are a match to TRBD1. The CDR3 has 16 residues. Germline lookup yields CDR1 SGHVS and CDR2 FNYEAQ. The junction had 8 bases not matched to a gene; V was cut back by 2 bases and J by 5 bases. Full variable domain (outside the CDR3, taken from reference TRBV7-6 and TRBJ2-3): GAGVSQSPRYKVTKRGQDVALRCDPISGHVSLYWYRQALGQGPEFLTYFNYEAQQDKSGLPNDRFSAERPEGSISTLTIQRTEQRDSAMYRCASSLYGTGTIDTQYFGPGTRLTVL.

As for this clonotype: The conserved phenylalanine or tryptophan normally closing the CDR3 is absent here, so this likely arose from a read error. The chain links TRBV28 to TRBJ1-2; D is ambiguous. The germline V gene has CDR1 MDHEN and CDR2 SYDVKM. The V gene lost 3 bases and the J gene lost 4 bases, with 6 bases spanning the gap. The length of the CDR3 is 12 residues. This CDR3 reads CASSLTVYGYTL. In DNA form, the CDR3 reads TGTGCCAGCAGTTTGACCGTCTATGGCTACACCTTA.

This clonotype has only one observation. This sequence joins TRBV10-2 and TRBJ2-1; TRBD1 is a possible D gene (6 bases). Germline CDR1 WSHSY, CDR2 SAAADI. The CDR3 is 12 residues long. V lost 7 bases and J lost 9, with 13 bases in between. The CDR3 coding sequence is TGCGCCAGCACAAGGAGAGGGGGTGAGCAGTTCTTC. Translation: CASTRRGGEQFF.

This clonotype was seen a few times. The chain employs TRBV6-5 and TRBJ2-2; possible D gene TRBD2, 6 bases. V was trimmed by 4 bases and J by 0 bases, leaving 9 bases between them. This CDR3 has 15 residues. From germline, CDR1 is MNHEY and CDR2 SVGAGI. The CDR3 DNA is TGTGCCAGCAGTTTCTCTAGCGCGAACACCGGGGAGCTGTTTTTT. Translation: CASSFSSANTGELFF.

The count of this clonotype is one. The CDR3 protein is CASSSLARGKETQYF. CDR3 nucleotide sequence: TGTGCCAGCAGCTCTTTAGCGAGGGGGAAAGAGACCCAGTACTTC. J is TRBJ2-5 and V is TRBV11-2; a weak D match, TRBD1 (6 bases). V lost 4 bases, J lost 3 bases, and 15 bases lay in between. This CDR3 region has 15 residues. Germline V gene data show CDR1 as SGHAT and CDR2 as FQNNGV.

This clonotype was counted a single time. The chain combines TRBV7-9 with TRBJ2-3; 8 bases map to TRBD2. The CDR3 extends over 13 amino acids. The V gene end was trimmed by 9 bases and the J gene end by 4 bases; junction bases not matched to a gene: 6. CDR1 is SEHNR, CDR2 FQNEAQ, per germline (reference sequence). CDR3: CARTGLGSDTQYF. The DNA for the CDR3 is TGTGCCAGGACGGGACTAGGCTCAGATACGCAGTATTTT.

The chain recombines TRBV11-1 with TRBJ2-1, with D perhaps matching TRBD1 (6 bases). Germline-derived CDR1 and CDR2 are SGHAT and FQDESV (reference sequence). V shed 5 bases and J shed 7 bases, with 15 bases lying between them. The CDR3 loop spans 14 amino acids. The CDR3 DNA follows: TGTGCCAGCAGCGGATCGGACAGAAAAAATGAGCAGTTCTTC. Its translation is CASSGSDRKNEQFF.

The table lists this clonotype with a few counts. The J gene is TRBJ2-6, the V gene TRBV12-3 or TRBV12-4, with D unclear. The CDR3 length is 14 residues. V dropped 1 base and J dropped 4 bases, with 5 bases sitting between them. The CDR3 sequence is CASSLDTGANVLTF. CDR3 in DNA: TGTGCCAGCAGTTTAGACACCGGGGCCAACGTCCTGACTTTC.

The rearrangement uses TRBV7-9 and TRBJ1-1, with unresolved D. The CDR3 length is 14 residues. CDR1 is SEHNR and CDR2 is FQNEAQ in the germline V gene (reference sequence). Trimming left V 1 base short and J 3 bases short, with 9 bases between. The CDR3 bases are TGTGCCAGCAGCTTAGTGAGCGCTGACACTGAAGCTTTCTTT. Translating it yields CASSLVSADTEAFF.

This clonotype occurred a few times. The V call is TRBV7-9, the J call TRBJ2-1; 9 nucleotides line up with TRBD1. V was pared by 5 bases and J by 7 bases, with 12 bases of the junction left unmatched. The germline V gene has CDR1 SEHNR and CDR2 FQNEAQ (reference sequence). The CDR3 sequence is 16 residues long. The CDR3 protein is CASSPRGTGSGNEQFF. As DNA, the CDR3 is TGTGCCAGCAGCCCCCGCGGGACAGGGAGTGGAAATGAGCAGTTCTTC. Variable domain in full (rest from reference TRBV7-9 and TRBJ2-1): DTGVSQNPRHKITKRGQNVTFRCDPISEHNRLYWYRQTLGQGPEFLTYFQNEAQLEKSRLLSDRFSAERPKGSFSTLEIQRTEQGDSAMYLCASSPRGTGSGNEQFFGPGTRLTVL.

The V gene is TRBV7-9, the J gene TRBJ2-3, with 9 bases aligning to TRBD2. Germline CDR1 and CDR2: SEHNR and FQNEAQ (reference sequence). This CDR3 is 15 amino acids long. V shed 3 bases and J 5 bases; nucleotides not matched to a gene: 6. The CDR3 loop is CASSFRGRGGDTQYF. The CDR3 nucleotides read TGTGCCAGCAGCTTCCGCGGGAGGGGTGGAGATACGCAGTATTTT. Drawing the rest from reference TRBV7-9 and TRBJ2-3, the complete variable domain is DTGVSQNPRHKITKRGQNVTFRCDPISEHNRLYWYRQTLGQGPEFLTYFQNEAQLEKSRLLSDRFSAERPKGSFSTLEIQRTEQGDSAMYLCASSFRGRGGDTQYFGPGTRLTVL.

This clonotype was observed a handful of times. The chain couples TRBV7-8 to TRBJ2-3; D is perhaps TRBD1 (5 bases). This CDR3 is 14 amino acids long. The germline V gene has CDR1 SGHVS and CDR2 FQNEAQ. V was pared by 5 bases and J by 1 base, with 10 bases between. The CDR3 here is CASSAQQGTDTQYF. The CDR3 DNA follows: TGTGCCAGCAGCGCGCAACAGGGCACAGATACGCAGTATTTT.

The J gene is TRBJ2-5, the V gene TRBV7-9; 7 nucleotides line up with TRBD1. Germline V gene sequence: CDR1 SEHNR, CDR2 FQNEAQ (reference sequence). This CDR3 region has 15 residues. V lost 5 bases, J lost 0 bases, and 6 bases stayed unmatched. The chain's CDR3 is CASSPPGGYQETQYF. DNA for the CDR3: TGTGCCAGCAGCCCCCCAGGGGGATACCAAGAGACCCAGTACTTC. Full variable domain (missing parts from reference TRBV7-9 and TRBJ2-5): DTGVSQNPRHKITKRGQNVTFRCDPISEHNRLYWYRQTLGQGPEFLTYFQNEAQLEKSRLLSDRFSAERPKGSFSTLEIQRTEQGDSAMYLCASSPPGGYQETQYFGPGTRLLVL.